This T cell receptor beta chain was identified during a study of T cells in Graves' hyperthyroidism and ophthalmopathy. Hyperthyroidism, newly diagnosed and lasting under 2 months, affected patients aged 18 to 65. Amplified TCR beta CDR3 regions came from RNA transcripts. The primer set for the first-round RT-PCR of the TCR CDR3 was HTBI. TCRdb processed the multiplex PCR reads anew with MiXCR; each CDR3 protein has one entry. There are 400,000 to 500,000 distinct CDR3 sequences in the sample; roughly 13% occur only once, and approximately 5.8% lies in the top ten. This clonotype was counted at least ten times. The CDR3 sequence is 15 residues long. Per the germline V gene, CDR1 is SGHTA and CDR2 is FQGNSA. The ends lost 4 bases at V and 8 bases at J; junction bases unmatched: 4.

The gene calls are TRBV7-2 and TRBJ2-1; TRBD2 matches 14 bases. The receptor comes from a woman between 18 and 29 years old with Graves' hyperthyroidism. Source material: blood. The CDR3: CASSSTSGRAHEQFF. Here the CDR3 DNA reads TGTGCCAGCAGCTCGACTAGCGGGAGGGCCCATGAGCAGTTCTTC. Based on the CDR3 plus reference TRBV7-2 and TRBJ2-1, the full variable domain is GAGVSQSPSNKVTEKGKDVELRCDPISGHTALYWYRQSLGQGLEFLIYFQGNSAPDKSGLPSDRFSAERTGGSVSTLTIQRTQQEDSAVYLCASSSTSGRAHEQFFGPGTRLTVL.